This T cell receptor beta chain originates from a study of post-analysis software for immune sequencing data. Study at large: Disease trajectories encompassed relapsing-remitting, secondary progressive and progressive-relapsing multiple sclerosis.

Unique molecular identifiers tagged the TCR beta cDNA libraries. TCRdb used MiXCR to reprocess the PCR reads, holding one entry per CDR3 protein. The data contain roughly 400,000 distinct CDR3 sequences, 39% of them seen just once; the ten biggest clones take up around 8%. Regarding this clonotype: Its antigen remains unknown.

General observations from the study: Comparison with controls showed significantly lower normalized Chao1 diversity in multiple sclerosis patients.

The sequence was collected from a girl aged 2 to 9 with multiple sclerosis. The sample taken for sequencing was blood.

The DNA for the CDR3 is TGTGCCAGCAGCTTAAGCGGGGTACTAGCGGGAGGGCGAGATACGCAGTATTTT. It codes for CASSLSGVLAGGRDTQYF. This rearrangement joins TRBV7-3 to TRBJ2-3; 13 nucleotides line up with TRBD2. The CDR3 covers 18 residues. J was trimmed by 5 bases and V by 1 base; bases with no gene match: 9. CDR1 is SGHTA, CDR2 FQGTGA, per germline. The full variable domain, rest sourced from reference TRBV7-3 and TRBJ2-3, is GAGVSQTPSNKVTEKGKYVELRCDPISGHTALYWYRQSLGQGPEFLIYFQGTGAADDSGLPNDRFFAVRPEGSVSTLKIQRTERGDSAVYLCASSLSGVLAGGRDTQYFGPGTRLTVL.